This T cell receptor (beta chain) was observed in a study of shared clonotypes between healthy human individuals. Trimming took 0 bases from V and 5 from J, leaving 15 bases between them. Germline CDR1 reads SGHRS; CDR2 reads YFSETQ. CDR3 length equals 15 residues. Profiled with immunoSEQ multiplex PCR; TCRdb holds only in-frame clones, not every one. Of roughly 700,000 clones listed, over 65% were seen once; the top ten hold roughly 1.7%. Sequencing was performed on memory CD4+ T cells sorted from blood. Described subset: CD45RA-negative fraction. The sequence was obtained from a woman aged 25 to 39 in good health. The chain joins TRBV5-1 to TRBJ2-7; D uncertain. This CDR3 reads CASSLGGLTTNEQYF. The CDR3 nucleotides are TGCGCCAGCAGCTTGGGAGGCCTAACTACCAACGAGCAGTACTTC.